This T cell receptor beta chain came from a study of spatial heterogeneity in lung cancer. In this sample, this clonotype turned up many times. The antigen is unknown. Study-wide results and limits: Mutation tallies in tumors tracked expanded intratumoral alpha and beta TCR counts.

A single record per CDR3 protein comes from TCRdb applying MiXCR to the 5' RACE reads. The sample consists of some 9,500 distinct CDR3 sequences, 13% to 15% of them appearing once. The time point here: sample taken at primary tumor resection. No cell sorting; template was whole RNA from tumor, lung tissue or PBMC. This TCR was sampled from a male donor with early-stage non-small cell lung cancer. Sequencing used lung tumor tissue, obtained at surgery.

For the CDR3, the DNA is TGTGCCTGGAGCGGGGGCGGAGGGGCAGATACGCAGTATTTT. As protein: CAWSGGGGADTQYF. The chain uses TRBV30 and TRBJ2-3; either TRBD1 or TRBD2 may supply D (6 bases each). CDR1 is GTSNPN and CDR2 is SVGIG in the germline V gene (reference sequence). Trimming removed 3 bases at V and 4 bases at J, with 14 bases between. The CDR3 sequence is 14 residues long.